The rows below give T cell receptor beta chains drawn from one sample of a study of T cell responses to AZD1222 COVID-19 vaccine. Produced via immunoSEQ multiplex PCR; TCRdb's table is partial and in-frame only. The repertoire holds under 200,000 clones, with approximately 90% as singletons. Sequencing used peripheral blood, obtained 28 days after the second dose of the MenACWY control vaccine. The receptor set was obtained from an adult who received the MenACWY meningococcal vaccine as a control. CDR3s include the opening cysteine and the closing phenylalanine or tryptophan. Fields, in order: clone size, J gene, D gene, V gene, CDR3 protein, CDR3 DNA. D genes are given only for firm matches. Not all rows give a size; the values are once, few, many and, for expanded clones, a class.

- | TRBJ2-1 | TRBD2 | TRBV7-9 | CASRASGSYNEQFF | TGTGCCAGCAGAGCTAGCGGTTCCTACAATGAGCAGTTCTTC
- | TRBJ1-1 | - | TRBV6-5 | CASMPEPWGTEAFF | TGTGCCAGCATGCCAGAACCCTGGGGGACTGAAGCTTTCTTT
- | TRBJ1-2 | - | TRBV4-3 | CASSHDSYYGYTF | TGCGCCAGCAGCCACGACAGTTACTATGGCTACACCTTC
once | TRBJ1-5 | - | TRBV4-2 | CASSQGRNQPQHF | TGTGCCAGCAGCCAAGGACGGAATCAGCCCCAGCATTTT
- | TRBJ1-4 | - | TRBV7-9 | CASRPQDSTDEKLFF | TGTGCCAGCAGACCTCAGGATTCAACTGATGAAAAACTGTTTTTT
- | TRBJ2-3 | - | TRBV19 | CASSILALGLTDTQYF | TGTGCCAGTAGTATCCTCGCGCTCGGGTTGACAGATACGCAGTATTTT
- | TRBJ2-7 | TRBD2 | TRBV27 | CASSSSGLPYEQYF | TGTGCCAGCAGTTCATCGGGACTACCGTACGAGCAGTACTTC
once | TRBJ2-1 | TRBD2 | TRBV7-7 | CASSPGTSYYNEQFF | TGTGCCAGCAGCCCCGGGACTAGCTATTACAATGAGCAGTTCTTC
- | TRBJ1-1 | - | TRBV3-1/TRBV3-2 | CASRQSGISNTEAFF | TGTGCCAGCAGGCAGAGCGGGATCTCGAACACTGAAGCTTTCTTT
- | TRBJ1-2 | TRBD1 | TRBV10-1 | CASSESPDRGGYTF | TGCGCCAGCAGTGAGTCCCCGGACAGGGGAGGCTACACCTTC
- | TRBJ1-3 | - | TRBV19 | CASSVGGSGNTIYF | TGTGCCAGTAGTGTAGGGGGATCTGGAAACACCATATATTTT
- | TRBJ1-1 | - | TRBV7-8 | CASSFGELNTEAFF | TGTGCCAGCAGCTTCGGGGAGCTGAACACTGAAGCTTTCTTT
- | TRBJ2-1 | TRBD2 | TRBV30 | CAWSALLAAYNEQFF | TGTGCCTGGAGTGCTTTACTAGCGGCATACAATGAGCAGTTCTTC
- | TRBJ2-2 | TRBD2 | TRBV27 | CASTPGGNTGELFF | TGTGCCAGCACCCCGGGGGGAAACACCGGGGAGCTGTTTTTT
- | TRBJ1-2 | TRBD1 | TRBV19 | CASSMLGQARNGYTF | TGTGCCAGTAGTATGTTAGGACAGGCCCGGAATGGCTACACCTTC
- | TRBJ1-5 | - | TRBV7-8 | CASSPSGSYLNQPQHF | TGTGCCAGCAGCCCTAGTGGGAGTTATCTTAATCAGCCCCAGCATTTT
- | TRBJ2-2 | - | TRBV7-3 | CASSPRSLANTGELFF | TGTGCCAGCAGCCCCAGGAGCCTCGCGAACACCGGGGAGCTGTTTTTT
- | TRBJ1-3 | - | TRBV30 | CAWRGGLKSGNTIYF | TGTGCCTGGAGGGGAGGCCTTAAATCAGGAAACACCATATATTTT
few | TRBJ1-5 | - | TRBV27 | CASRPIISNQPQHF | TGTGCCAGCAGACCGATAATTAGCAATCAGCCCCAGCATTTT
- | TRBJ2-7 | TRBD1 | TRBV4-3 | CASSQEGLTGQVYEQYF | TGCGCCAGCAGCCAAGAAGGGCTTACGGGACAGGTCTACGAGCAGTACTTC
- | TRBJ1-3 | - | TRBV12-5 | CASGPRDHVGGENTIYF | TGTGCTAGTGGTCCCCGGGACCACGTCGGGGGTGAAAACACCATATATTTT
- | TRBJ2-7 | - | TRBV5-1 | CASSSRGDEQYF | TGCGCCAGCAGCTCCCGCGGAGACGAGCAGTACTTC
- | TRBJ1-2 | - | TRBV15 | CATSTVDEGSYGYTF | TGTGCCACCAGCACCGTAGATGAAGGCTCCTATGGCTACACCTTC
once | TRBJ2-7 | TRBD1 | TRBV7-9 | CASSSGTGDYEQYF | TGTGCCAGCAGCAGCGGGACAGGGGACTACGAGCAGTACTTC
- | TRBJ1-1 | - | TRBV6-1 | CASSDLPREAFF | TGTGCCAGCAGTGACCTTCCAAGGGAAGCTTTCTTT
- | TRBJ1-2 | TRBD1 | TRBV5-4 | CASSTTGTANYGYTF | TGTGCCAGCAGCACTACCGGGACAGCTAACTATGGCTACACCTTC
- | TRBJ1-1 | TRBD1 | TRBV20-1 | CTRDRGAEAFF | TGCACCCGAGACAGGGGAGCTGAAGCTTTCTTT
- | TRBJ2-3 | TRBD2 | TRBV4-1 | CASSQVRTRGLGTDTQYF | TGCGCCAGCAGCCAAGTTAGGACGCGGGGGTTGGGAACAGATACGCAGTATTTT
- | TRBJ1-4 | - | TRBV28 | CASSLSGGRTNEKLFF | TGTGCCAGCAGTTTAAGCGGGGGCCGAACTAATGAAAAACTGTTTTTT
- | TRBJ2-3 | TRBD2 | TRBV30 | CAWSLGLAGVVDTQYF | TGTGCCTGGAGCCTCGGACTAGCGGGAGTTGTCGATACGCAGTATTTT
- | TRBJ2-1 | TRBD2 | TRBV11-3 | CASSPQLAGFNEQFF | TGTGCCAGCAGCCCCCAACTAGCGGGGTTCAATGAGCAGTTCTTC
- | TRBJ2-7 | - | TRBV20-1 | CSAAPLNEQYF | TGCAGTGCTGCCCCACTAAACGAGCAGTACTTC
- | TRBJ2-1 | TRBD2 | TRBV7-3 | CASSLGGASGYNEQFF | TGTGCCAGCAGCTTAGGTGGGGCTAGCGGCTACAATGAGCAGTTCTTC
- | TRBJ1-4 | TRBD1 | TRBV19 | CASSSRQGTSSEKLFF | TGTGCCAGTAGTTCCCGACAGGGGACATCGTCTGAAAAACTGTTTTTT
few | TRBJ2-1 | TRBD2 | TRBV4-1 | CASSHVDMGLAGLNEQFF | TGCGCCAGCAGCCATGTAGACATGGGACTAGCGGGCCTCAATGAGCAGTTCTTC
- | TRBJ1-1 | - | TRBV28 | CASSLRSGTRAFF | TGTGCCAGCAGTTTAAGGTCTGGGACGAGAGCTTTCTTT
- | TRBJ1-6 | - | TRBV27 | CASSPRQPITDSPLHF | TGTGCCAGCAGTCCCCGACAGCCAATTACTGATTCACCCCTCCACTTT
- | TRBJ1-2 | TRBD1 | TRBV20-1 | CSASSTGTGNTGYTF | TGCAGTGCTAGTTCCACCGGGACAGGCAATACTGGCTACACCTTC
- | TRBJ2-7 | - | TRBV3-1/TRBV3-2 | CASSPRLEQYF | TGTGCCAGCAGCCCCCGTTTGGAGCAGTACTTC
- | TRBJ1-1 | - | TRBV7-2 | CASSFSGYTEAFF | TGTGCCAGCAGCTTTTCAGGGTACACTGAAGCTTTCTTT
few | TRBJ1-5 | - | TRBV21-1 | CASSKVSQCGQPQHF | TGTGCCAGCAGCAAAGTATCGCAATGCGGTCAGCCCCAGCATTTT
- | TRBJ1-2 | - | TRBV5-1 | CASSRDPANYGYTF | TGCGCCAGCTCCCGGGACCCAGCTAACTATGGCTACACCTTC
- | TRBJ1-1 | - | TRBV30 | CAWSPLFFF | TGTGCCTGGAGTCCCCTATTTTTCTTT
- | TRBJ1-6 | - | TRBV28 | CASSLFLQGRGNSPLHF | TGTGCCAGCAGTTTATTCCTACAGGGTCGGGGTAATTCACCCCTCCACTTT
- | TRBJ1-5 | TRBD1 | TRBV2 | CASSQIDRGGGQPQHF | TGTGCCAGCAGTCAAATCGACAGGGGAGGGGGGCAGCCCCAGCATTTT
few | TRBJ2-1 | - | TRBV5-1 | CASSLANEQFF | TGCGCCAGCAGCTTAGCCAACGAGCAGTTCTTC
- | TRBJ2-1 | TRBD2 | TRBV27 | CASRASGNSYNEQFF | TGTGCCAGCAGAGCTAGCGGGAATTCCTACAATGAGCAGTTCTTC
- | TRBJ1-5 | - | TRBV7-8 | CASSLDGQGYNQPQHF | TGTGCCAGCAGCTTAGACGGGCAGGGGTACAATCAGCCCCAGCATTTT
- | TRBJ1-2 | TRBD1 | TRBV6-5 | CASEDRVYYGYTF | TGTGCCAGCGAGGACAGGGTTTACTATGGCTACACCTTC
- | TRBJ1-1 | - | TRBV2 | CASSEVGGLEAFF | TGTGCCAGCAGTGAAGTAGGGGGGCTAGAAGCTTTCTTT
- | TRBJ1-5 | - | TRBV7-8 | CASSHRVTVDQPQHF | TGTGCCAGCAGCCATAGGGTCACTGTTGATCAGCCCCAGCATTTT
- | TRBJ2-2 | - | TRBV10-2 | CASSTTTPGELFF | TGCGCCAGCAGCACGACGACCCCCGGGGAGCTGTTTTTT
- | TRBJ1-1 | - | TRBV3-1/TRBV3-2 | CASSHPEGEAFF | TGTGCCAGCAGCCACCCCGAGGGGGAAGCTTTCTTT
- | TRBJ1-5 | - | TRBV30 | CAWTRDLGQPQHF | TGTGCCTGGACCCGGGACTTGGGGCAGCCCCAGCATTTT
- | TRBJ1-3 | TRBD1 | TRBV9 | CASSRGQEGNTIYF | TGTGCCAGCAGCAGGGGACAGGAAGGAAACACCATATATTTT
- | TRBJ2-1 | - | TRBV19 | CASMPRGGLLSSYNEQFF | TGTGCCAGTATGCCACGTGGGGGGCTACTGAGCTCCTACAATGAGCAGTTCTTC
- | TRBJ2-3 | - | TRBV5-5 | CASSPRTDTQYF | TGTGCCAGCAGCCCACGAACAGATACGCAGTATTTT